Shown below are 13 T cell receptor beta chains from a single sample sequenced in a study of shared clonotypes between healthy human individuals. Selected positively for CCR7 and CD45RO-negative, naive CD8 cells excluded terminally differentiated effector memory CD45RA+ cells. Clones were sequenced by immunoSEQ multiplex PCR, and TCRdb holds only the in-frame ones, with some missing. The data hold under 1 million clones, with about 92% observed a single time. Specimen: naive CD8+ T cells sorted from blood. These receptors were obtained from a man in his thirties or forties in good health.

J is TRBJ2-7 and V is TRBV7-9; 12 bases match TRBD2. V was clipped by 1 base and J by 7 bases; unmatched bases: 17. The CDR3 runs to 19 residues. Per germline, CDR1 SEHNR and CDR2 FQNEAQ (reference sequence). Written as DNA, the CDR3 is TGTGCCAGCAGCTTAGGGCTGTCTACGACTAGCGGGGGCAGGTTTGAGCAGTACTTC. This translates into CASSLGLSTTSGGRFEQYF.

A word on this clone: The same CDR3 arises from other DNA sequences in this sample as well. The chain employs TRBV11-2 and TRBJ2-7; D unresolved. The CDR3 totals 13 residues. CDR1 is SGHAT, CDR2 FQNNGV, per germline. V was cut by 1 base and J by 1 base, with 5 bases left in between. The CDR3 reads CASSLALSYEQYF. CDR3 DNA: TGTGCCAGCAGCTTAGCGCTATCCTACGAGCAGTACTTC.

This clone was counted only a few times. The chain couples TRBV13 to TRBJ1-1; D is unresolved. This CDR3 is built from 12 residues. Germline V gene lookup returns CDR1 PRHDT and CDR2 FYEKMQ (reference sequence). The V end was cut by 5 bases, the J end by 4 bases, with 8 bases between. Written as DNA, the CDR3 is TGTGCCAGCAGCCAAGGAGTCACTGAAGCTTTCTTT. Amino acid sequence: CASSQGVTEAFF.

The chain links TRBV9 to TRBJ1-2, with D unclear. The CDR3 contains 11 residues. V was shortened by 0 bases and J by 10 bases, with 7 bases between the two germline ends. Germline V lookup: CDR1 SGDLS, CDR2 YYNGEE. The CDR3 DNA follows: TGTGCCAGCAGCGTAGCTGGGTTCTACACCTTC. Protein: CASSVAGFYTF. The full variable domain, completed using reference TRBV9 and TRBJ1-2, is DSGVTQTPKHLITATGQRVTLRCSPRSGDLSVYWYQQSLDQGLQFLIQYYNGEERAKGNILERFSAQQFPDLHSELNLSSLELGDSALYFCASSVAGFYTFGSGTRLTVV.

Concerning this clone itself: Other DNA sequences in the same sample also yield this CDR3. This rearrangement joins TRBV7-9 to TRBJ2-7; D remains unclear. CDR1 is SEHNR, CDR2 FQNEAQ, per germline (reference sequence). Trimming cost V 5 bases and J 0 bases, with 8 bases left between them. There are 13 residues in the CDR3. The CDR3 spells CASSPPSSYEQYF. The CDR3 DNA reads as TGTGCCAGCAGCCCCCCTAGCTCCTACGAGCAGTACTTC.

V usage is TRBV9 and J usage is TRBJ1-1, with 7 bases matching TRBD1. Per germline, CDR1 SGDLS and CDR2 YYNGEE. The ends lost 3 bases at V and 7 bases at J; junction bases unmatched: 6. This CDR3 is 13 amino acids long. This CDR3 is CASSDGQANEAFF. The CDR3 DNA is TGTGCCAGCAGCGACGGACAGGCAAATGAAGCTTTCTTT.

This chain links TRBV28 with TRBJ1-4, with 8 bases lining up with TRBD1. Per germline, CDR1 MDHEN and CDR2 SYDVKM. V shed 4 bases, J shed 3 bases, and the junction held 1 base outside the gene matches. The CDR3 is 14 amino acids. Here the CDR3 reads CASSWTGSNEKLFF. DNA for the CDR3: TGTGCCAGCAGTTGGACAGGGTCTAATGAAAAACTGTTTTTT.

The V call is TRBV29-1, the J call TRBJ2-1, with 12 bases lining up with TRBD2. The CDR3 loop spans 16 amino acids. Germline loops: CDR1 SQVTM, CDR2 ANQGSEA. The junction had 15 bases not matched to a gene; V was cut back by 6 bases and J by 9 bases. The CDR3 DNA is TGCAGCGTGGCCCCAGCTAGCGGGAGGGCCAGAGTTGAGCAGTTCTTC. Translating it yields CSVAPASGRARVEQFF.

This clone came up a few times. This may be a read error, as it is one base from a much larger clone. This CDR3 is also generated by other DNA sequences in the sample. The chain joins TRBV7-9 to TRBJ2-7; D ambiguous. The V end lost 5 bases, the J end lost 4 bases, and 6 bases lay between the germline ends. Germline V gene sequence: CDR1 SEHNR, CDR2 FQNEAQ (reference sequence). The CDR3 loop spans 11 amino acids. In DNA form, the CDR3 reads TGTGCCAGCAGCCCCGGTTACGAGCAGTACTTC. This gives the protein CASSPGYEQYF.

The V call is TRBV7-9, the J call TRBJ2-1; 13 positions match TRBD2. With 5 bases clipped from V and 0 bases from J, the junction kept 7 bases outside the gene matches. The CDR3 is 18 amino acids. Germline CDR1 reads SEHNR; CDR2 reads FQNEAQ (reference sequence). The CDR3 DNA sequence: TGTGCCAGCAGCCAACTAGCGGGAGGGCCCAGCTCCTACAATGAGCAGTTCTTC. It translates to CASSQLAGGPSSYNEQFF.

Only one count was recorded for this clone. The chain is built from TRBV7-8 and TRBJ2-7, with 11 bases lining up with TRBD2. Germline assignment: CDR1 SGHVS and CDR2 FQNEAQ. V lost 5 bases, J lost 4 bases, and 7 bases stayed unmatched. CDR3 length equals 15 residues. As DNA, the CDR3 is TGTGCCAGCAGCATTAGCGGGAGGGCCACGTACGAGCAGTACTTC. Amino acids: CASSISGRATYEQYF.

The V call is TRBV4-1, the J call TRBJ2-3; the D is unclear. The CDR3 loop spans 12 amino acids. Per the germline V gene, CDR1 is MGHRA and CDR2 is YSYEKL. Trimming took 2 bases from V and 3 from J, leaving 3 bases between them. This CDR3 reads CASSQSTDTQYF. The CDR3 coding sequence is TGCGCCAGCAGCCAATCTACAGATACGCAGTATTTT.

The chain links TRBV25-1 to TRBJ2-3; D perhaps matches TRBD1 (6 bases). Germline V lookup: CDR1 MGHDK, CDR2 SYGVNS. V was cut by 9 bases and J by 9 bases, with 28 bases left in between. The CDR3 is 16 amino acids. In nucleotides, the CDR3 is TGTGCCAGGTTTTCGGGACACAAGAGTACAGATAGCACGCAGTATTTT. Translation gives CARFSGHKSTDSTQYF.